This note documents a single TCR beta chain sequence. Primers for the PCR totalled 60 Vbeta and 13 Jbeta. Data came from immunoSEQ multiplex PCR; TCRdb stores just in-frame clones and leaves some out. The ten most abundant clones cover 6.2% of a sample with tens of thousands of clones. These data originate in a study of cytomegalovirus exposure and HLA in healthy donors. V lost 4 bases and J lost 1, with 9 bases in between. CDR3 length: 13 residues. Germline CDR1 reads SGHRS; CDR2 reads YFSETQ. This rearrangement joins TRBV5-1 to TRBJ2-7; D remains ambiguous. The TCR comes from a man aged 25 to 40 in good health and CMV-seronegative. Sample: PBMCs. The CDR3 sequence is CASSLQNSYEQYF. The CDR3 DNA is TGCGCCAGCAGCCTACAGAATTCCTACGAGCAGTACTTC.